Listed below are T cell receptor beta chains from one sample, sequenced in a study of OX40 agonist ivuxolimab in advanced cancers. Sequencing used immunoSEQ multiplex PCR; TCRdb keeps in-frame clones, though not all of them. The repertoire holds 68,000 or so clones, almost 85% seen once, with 2% to 2.5% in the top ten. The input for sequencing was CD4+ or CD8+ T cells sorted from blood, taken in a trial of the OX40 agonist ivuxolimab. The receptors derive from an adult with an advanced solid tumor such as melanoma, head and neck, liver or kidney cancer. Each CDR3 is given with its conserved first and last residue. Each record gives: J gene, V gene, clone size, D gene, CDR3 DNA, CDR3 protein. D genes are given only for firm matches. Part of the rows lack a size; the others show once, few, many or a class for expanded clones.

J gene: TRBJ2-7; V gene: TRBV5-1; clone size: .; D gene: .; CDR3 DNA: TGCGCCAGCAGCCTTGGGGGTTTTGACTACGAGCAGTACTTC; CDR3 protein: CASSLGGFDYEQYF
J gene: TRBJ2-2; V gene: TRBV9; clone size: .; D gene: TRBD2; CDR3 DNA: TGTGCCAGCAGCCTGACTAGCGGGGTAGTAGGCGGGGAGCTGTTTTTT; CDR3 protein: CASSLTSGVVGGELFF
J gene: TRBJ2-2; V gene: TRBV6-5; clone size: .; D gene: .; CDR3 DNA: TGTGCCAGCAGGCGGGACTTCTACACCGGGGAGCTGTTTTTT; CDR3 protein: CASRRDFYTGELFF
J gene: TRBJ2-7; V gene: TRBV4-1; clone size: .; D gene: TRBD1; CDR3 DNA: TGCGCCAGCAGCCAAGGGGACAGCAGAGACGAGCAGTACTTC; CDR3 protein: CASSQGDSRDEQYF
J gene: TRBJ2-1; V gene: TRBV7-3; clone size: once; D gene: TRBD2; CDR3 DNA: TGTGCCAGCAGCCCGCAGGGACTAGAACTTAATGAGCAGTTCTTC; CDR3 protein: CASSPQGLELNEQFF
J gene: TRBJ2-5; V gene: TRBV5-8; clone size: .; D gene: .; CDR3 DNA: TGTGCCAGCAGTCGAGGACAGCATAACCGAAAAGAGACCCAGTACTTC; CDR3 protein: CASSRGQHNRKETQYF
J gene: TRBJ2-3; V gene: TRBV5-1; clone size: .; D gene: TRBD2; CDR3 DNA: TGCGCCAGCAGTCTCACCGGGACTAGTGGCACAGATACGCAGTATTTT; CDR3 protein: CASSLTGTSGTDTQYF
J gene: TRBJ2-1; V gene: TRBV4-1; clone size: .; D gene: TRBD1; CDR3 DNA: TGCGCCAGCAGCCAGTACAGGGGGACCTACAATGAGCAGTTCTTC; CDR3 protein: CASSQYRGTYNEQFF
J gene: TRBJ2-4; V gene: TRBV7-3; clone size: .; D gene: TRBD1; CDR3 DNA: TGTGCCAGCAGCCCTGGACAGGGCCAGAGCATTCAGTACTTC; CDR3 protein: CASSPGQGQSIQYF
J gene: TRBJ2-1; V gene: TRBV14; clone size: .; D gene: .; CDR3 DNA: TGTGCCAGCAGCCTCATGGGGGGGCCCAGTGAGCAGTTCTTC; CDR3 protein: CASSLMGGPSEQFF
J gene: TRBJ1-6; V gene: TRBV18; clone size: .; D gene: TRBD1; CDR3 DNA: TGTGCCAGCTCACCACGACAGGGAGAGAATTCACCCCTCCACTTT; CDR3 protein: CASSPRQGENSPLHF
J gene: TRBJ2-7; V gene: TRBV16; clone size: few; D gene: .; CDR3 DNA: TGTGCCAGCAGCCAATTCCAGGAAGCCTACGAGCAGTACTTC; CDR3 protein: CASSQFQEAYEQYF
J gene: TRBJ1-5; V gene: TRBV7-2; clone size: .; D gene: .; CDR3 DNA: TGTGCCAGCAGCTTAGGGGGGTCTCAGCCCCAGCATTTT; CDR3 protein: CASSLGGSQPQHF
J gene: TRBJ2-7; V gene: TRBV5-4; clone size: .; D gene: .; CDR3 DNA: TGTGCCAGCAGCCCAGTAGGGGCCTACGAGCAGTACTTC; CDR3 protein: CASSPVGAYEQYF
J gene: TRBJ2-7; V gene: TRBV7-2; clone size: .; D gene: TRBD2; CDR3 DNA: TGTGCCAGCAGCTTAGTTCGGGAGGGCCACTACGAGCAGTACTTC; CDR3 protein: CASSLVREGHYEQYF
J gene: TRBJ2-6; V gene: TRBV30; clone size: once; D gene: TRBD1; CDR3 DNA: TGTGCCTGGAGTTCATCAGGGGACAGCCTCCTGACTTTC; CDR3 protein: CAWSSSGDSLLTF
J gene: TRBJ1-1; V gene: TRBV7-8; clone size: .; D gene: .; CDR3 DNA: TGTGCCAGCACCTCAGACCCTTACACTGAAGCTTTCTTT; CDR3 protein: CASTSDPYTEAFF
J gene: TRBJ1-2; V gene: TRBV19; clone size: .; D gene: .; CDR3 DNA: TGTGCCAGTAGTGAGATGGGGGGGGCGCCTGGCTACACCTTC; CDR3 protein: CASSEMGGAPGYTF
J gene: TRBJ2-6; V gene: TRBV4-3; clone size: .; D gene: TRBD1; CDR3 DNA: TGCGCCAGCAGCCAGAACAGGGGTTCCGGGGCCAACGTCCTGACTTTC; CDR3 protein: CASSQNRGSGANVLTF
J gene: TRBJ2-5; V gene: TRBV4-3; clone size: .; D gene: TRBD2; CDR3 DNA: TGCGCCAGCAGCCAAGATCGGGGGGGTCAGACCCAGTACTTC; CDR3 protein: CASSQDRGGQTQYF